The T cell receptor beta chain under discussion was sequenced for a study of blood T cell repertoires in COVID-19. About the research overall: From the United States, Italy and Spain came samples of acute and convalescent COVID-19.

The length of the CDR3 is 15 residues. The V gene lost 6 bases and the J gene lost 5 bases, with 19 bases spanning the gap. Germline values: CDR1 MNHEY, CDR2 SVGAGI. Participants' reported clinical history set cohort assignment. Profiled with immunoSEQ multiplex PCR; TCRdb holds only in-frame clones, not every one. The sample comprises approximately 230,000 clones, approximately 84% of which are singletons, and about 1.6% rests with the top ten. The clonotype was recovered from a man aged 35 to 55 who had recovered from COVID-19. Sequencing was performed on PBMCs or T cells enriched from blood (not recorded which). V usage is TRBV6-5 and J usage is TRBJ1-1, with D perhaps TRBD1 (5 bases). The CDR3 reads CASSPRTTGGTEAFF. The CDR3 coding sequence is TGTGCCAGCAGCCCGAGGACAACCGGTGGGACTGAAGCTTTCTTT.